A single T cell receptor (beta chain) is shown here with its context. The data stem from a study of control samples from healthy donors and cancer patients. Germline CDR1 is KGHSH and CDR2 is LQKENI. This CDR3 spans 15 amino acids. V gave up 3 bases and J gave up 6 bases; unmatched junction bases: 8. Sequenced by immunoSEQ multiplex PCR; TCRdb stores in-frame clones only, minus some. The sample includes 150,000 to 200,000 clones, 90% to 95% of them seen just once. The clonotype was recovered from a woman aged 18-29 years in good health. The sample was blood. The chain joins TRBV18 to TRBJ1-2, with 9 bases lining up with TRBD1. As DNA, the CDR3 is TGTGCCAGCTCACCTGGCGCGGACAGGGGTAATGGCTACACCTTC. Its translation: CASSPGADRGNGYTF.